Shown below are 3 T cell receptor beta chains from a single sample sequenced in a study of naive and memory T cell subsets. Study-level findings and limits: Possibly reflecting memory cells re-expressing CD45RA, a few larger clonotypes occurred in naive repertoires, especially CD8.

An equimolar mix of two oligonucleotides served as the beta constant-region primer for TRBC1 and TRBC2. Nested alpha and beta constant-region primers with the SP2 primer drove four PCR rounds on ligated cDNA. TCRdb reprocessed the UMI-ligation and nested PCR reads with MiXCR, giving one entry per CDR3 protein. The data show 130,000 to 150,000 distinct CDR3 sequences, approximately 22% seen once. These receptors lack a known antigen. The sequenced sample consisted of naive CD4+ T cells from blood. Every receptor here comes from a human donor in good health.

The chain has TRBV6-5 and TRBJ1-2; D gene ambiguous. This CDR3 comprises 16 residues. Germline V gene data show CDR1 as MNHEY and CDR2 as SVGAGI. V was pared by 2 bases and J by 0 bases, with 13 bases between. CDR3 region: CASSYRPPDPNYGYTF. DNA for the CDR3: TGTGCCAGCAGTTACCGTCCACCAGACCCTAACTATGGCTACACCTTC.

This chain uses TRBV7-2 with TRBJ1-2; tentatively, D is TRBD1 (5 bases). CDR3 length equals 17 residues. Trimming stripped 1 base from V and 2 bases from J, with 17 bases between. Germline CDR1 and CDR2: SGHTA and FQGNSA. The CDR3 DNA is TGTGCCAGCAGCTTAGGGGGGGGGTCAGGGAGGAACTATGGCTACACCTTC. Translating it yields CASSLGGGSGRNYGYTF.

This clonotype was observed a few times. The V gene is TRBV6-5, the J gene TRBJ2-7, with no clear D. CDR3 length: 15 residues. Per germline, CDR1 MNHEY and CDR2 SVGAGI. The ends were cut back, 0 bases at V and 6 bases at J, with 15 bases in the middle. The CDR3 reads CASSYSRQALSEQYF. As DNA, the CDR3 is TGTGCCAGCAGTTACTCTCGGCAGGCTCTGAGCGAGCAGTACTTC.